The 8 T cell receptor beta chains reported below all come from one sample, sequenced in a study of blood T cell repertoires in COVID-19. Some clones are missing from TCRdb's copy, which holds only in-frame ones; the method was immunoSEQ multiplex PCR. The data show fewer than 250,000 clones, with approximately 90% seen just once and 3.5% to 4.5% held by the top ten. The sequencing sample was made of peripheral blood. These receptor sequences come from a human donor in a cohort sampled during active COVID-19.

CDR3 amino acids: CASSLSRGVLAYEQYF. The CDR3 DNA reads TGTGCCAGCAGTTTAAGCCGGGGGGTGTTGGCCTACGAGCAGTACTTC. The rearrangement links TRBV27 to TRBJ2-7; 7 bases line up with TRBD2. The CDR3 length is 16 residues. Germline lookup yields CDR1 MNHEY and CDR2 SMNVEV (reference sequence). V lost 2 bases and J lost 2; bases outside the gene matches: 9.

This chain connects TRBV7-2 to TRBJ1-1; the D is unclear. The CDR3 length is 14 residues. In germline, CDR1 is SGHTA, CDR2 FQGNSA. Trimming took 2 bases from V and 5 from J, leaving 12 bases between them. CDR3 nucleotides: TGTGCCAGCAGCTTACTAGACCGGTGGACTGAAGCTTTCTTT. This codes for CASSLLDRWTEAFF.

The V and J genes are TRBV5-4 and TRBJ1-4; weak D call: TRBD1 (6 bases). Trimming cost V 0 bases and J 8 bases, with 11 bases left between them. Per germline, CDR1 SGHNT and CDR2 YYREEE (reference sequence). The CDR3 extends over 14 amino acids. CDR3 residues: CASSLAPGEEKLFF. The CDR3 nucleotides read TGTGCCAGCAGCTTGGCGCCAGGGGAAGAAAAACTGTTTTTT.

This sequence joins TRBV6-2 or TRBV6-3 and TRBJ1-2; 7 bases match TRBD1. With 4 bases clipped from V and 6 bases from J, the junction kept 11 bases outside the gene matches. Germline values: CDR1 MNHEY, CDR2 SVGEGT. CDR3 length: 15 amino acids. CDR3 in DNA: TGTGCCAGCAGTTCCTCATTAAACAGGGGCCATGGCTACACCTTC. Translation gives CASSSSLNRGHGYTF.

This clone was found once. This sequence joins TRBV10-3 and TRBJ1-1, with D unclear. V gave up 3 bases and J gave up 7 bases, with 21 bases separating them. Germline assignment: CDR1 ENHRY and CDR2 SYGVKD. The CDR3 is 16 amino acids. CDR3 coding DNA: TGTGCCATCAGTGAAACCCAATTTGAAGGCAGGAATGAAGCTTTCTTT. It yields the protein CAISETQFEGRNEAFF.

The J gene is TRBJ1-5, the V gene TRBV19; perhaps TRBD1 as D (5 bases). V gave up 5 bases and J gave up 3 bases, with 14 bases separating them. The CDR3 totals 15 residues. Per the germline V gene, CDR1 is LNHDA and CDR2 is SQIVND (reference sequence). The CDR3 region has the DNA TGTGCCAGTAGTTTCCGGGGGGGAGTCAATCAGCCCCAGCATTTT. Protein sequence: CASSFRGGVNQPQHF.

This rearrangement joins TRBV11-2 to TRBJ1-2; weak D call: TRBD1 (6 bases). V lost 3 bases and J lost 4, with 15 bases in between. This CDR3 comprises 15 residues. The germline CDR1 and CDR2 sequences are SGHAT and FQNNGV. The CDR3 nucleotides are TGTGCCAGCAGCTTCCTATTAACAGGGACCTATGGCTACACCTTC. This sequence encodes CASSFLLTGTYGYTF. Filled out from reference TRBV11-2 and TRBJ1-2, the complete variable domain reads EAGVAQSPRYKIIEKRQSVAFWCNPISGHATLYWYQQILGQGPKLLIQFQNNGVVDDSQLPKDRFSAERLKGVDSTLKIQPAKLEDSAVYLCASSFLLTGTYGYTFGSGTRLTVV.

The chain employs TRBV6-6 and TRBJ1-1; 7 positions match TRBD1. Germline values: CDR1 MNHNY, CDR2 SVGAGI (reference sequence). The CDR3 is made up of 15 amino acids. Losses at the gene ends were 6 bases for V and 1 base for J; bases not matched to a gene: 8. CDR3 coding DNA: TGTGCCAGCAGCTGGGACAGACGAACGAACACTGAAGCTTTCTTT. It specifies CASSWDRRTNTEAFF.